This record looks at one T cell receptor (beta chain) sequence and its context. The entry originates in a study of blood T cell repertoires in COVID-19. Study context: PBMCs, B-cell-depleted T cells, or T cells were the source of the cDNA or gDNA that made up the material.

The CDR3 extends over 15 amino acids. The trim removed 3 bases at V and 8 bases at J, leaving 12 bases unmatched. Germline V gives CDR1 SGHAT, CDR2 FQNNGV. In the 2 weeks before study entry, exposed participants met a COVID-19 case, which was PCR-confirmed or clinician-diagnosed. Under the authors' procedure: How many nucleated cells were present was estimated from reference gene primer amplification. Data came from immunoSEQ multiplex PCR; TCRdb stores just in-frame clones and leaves some out. Clonal size and the V and J genes are those of that table, whereas D and trimming came from the DNA. In the table there are roughly 380,000 clones, around nine tenths of which are singletons.

This receptor was obtained from a woman aged 30 to 39 who had been exposed to COVID-19. The chain links TRBV11-2 to TRBJ1-2, with 7 bases that match TRBD1. The specimen sequenced was PBMCs or T cells enriched from blood (not recorded which). The CDR3 loop is CASSLGTVRLGGYTF. CDR3 nucleotide sequence: TGTGCCAGCAGCTTGGGGACAGTTCGGTTAGGAGGCTACACCTTC.